The rows below give T cell receptor beta chains drawn from one sample of a study of cytomegalovirus exposure and HLA in healthy donors. Clones were sequenced by immunoSEQ multiplex PCR, and TCRdb holds only the in-frame ones, with some missing. The sample lists about 150,000 clones, roughly three fifths occurring once. Sequencing input: PBMCs. Receptor source: a woman aged 35 to 49 in good health and CMV-seronegative. The CDR3 runs from the conserved cysteine through the conserved F or W. Each record gives: clone size, V gene, D gene, J gene, CDR3 DNA, CDR3 protein. D genes are given only for firm matches. Expanded clones get a size class; other rows say once, few or many, or leave the size out.

>.|TRBV5-6|.|TRBJ2-7
TGTGCCAGCAGCCAGTACTACGAGCAGTACTTC
CASSQYYEQYF
>.|TRBV7-9|TRBD1|TRBJ1-1
TGTGCCAGCAGCTCCCTCGACGGGGCAGGGGGCACTGAAGCTTTCTTT
CASSSLDGAGGTEAFF
>.|TRBV7-3|.|TRBJ2-3
TGTGCCAGCAGCTTAGGAGGGGGGGTCACAGATACGCAGTATTTT
CASSLGGGVTDTQYF
>once|TRBV28|TRBD2|TRBJ2-3
TGTGCCAGCAGTCAGCTAGCGGGGGGCTCCTTACTCACAGATACGCAGTATTTT
CASSQLAGGSLLTDTQYF
>.|TRBV28|.|TRBJ2-1
TGTGCCAGCAGTTCGGGGGCGACAGGGAAAGCCTACAATGAGCAGTTCTTC
CASSSGATGKAYNEQFF
>once|TRBV28|TRBD1|TRBJ1-1
TGTGCCAGCAGCAGGGACAGATCCCAGGCGGAAGCTTTCTTT
CASSRDRSQAEAFF
>.|TRBV5-1|.|TRBJ1-2
TGCGCCAGCGGCAGGGACATAGGAAACTATGGCTACACCTTC
CASGRDIGNYGYTF
>once|TRBV5-8|.|TRBJ1-2
TGTGCCAGCAGCTACGGGGCGGGGGACTATGGCTACACCTTC
CASSYGAGDYGYTF
>few|TRBV28|TRBD1|TRBJ1-2
TGTGCCAGCAGTAATGCCGGGACAGAGTGGAGCTACACCTTC
CASSNAGTEWSYTF
>.|TRBV9|TRBD1|TRBJ1-1
TGTGCCAGCAGCGCCGACAGGGGCACTGAAGCTTTCTTT
CASSADRGTEAFF
>.|TRBV5-6|TRBD1|TRBJ1-4
TGTGCCAGCAGCCTCGGACAGGGAGTCGCAACTAATGAAAAACTGTTTTTT
CASSLGQGVATNEKLFF
>.|TRBV7-2|.|TRBJ2-3
TGTGCCAGCTCCGTACCAGTTGCAGATACGCAGTATTTT
CASSVPVADTQYF
>.|TRBV5-1|.|TRBJ1-2
TGCGCCAGCAGCTTGGATGGGGAGGCCTATGGCTACACCTTC
CASSLDGEAYGYTF
>.|TRBV5-4|.|TRBJ2-5
TGTGCCAGCAGCTTTATGACTCCAGAGCAAGAGACCCAGTACTTC
CASSFMTPEQETQYF
>.|TRBV19|TRBD1|TRBJ1-1
TGTGCCAGTAAGGTGGGACAGGGGGCGACTGAAGCTTTCTTT
CASKVGQGATEAFF
>.|TRBV7-2|.|TRBJ1-6
TGTGCCGGCCGGGACTCCTATAATTCACCCCTCCACTTT
CAGRDSYNSPLHF
>once|TRBV25-1|.|TRBJ1-5
TGTGCCAGCAGTGACGGTAGCAATCAGCCCCAGCATTTT
CASSDGSNQPQHF
>.|TRBV4-3|.|TRBJ1-4
TGCGCCAGCAGCCAAGTCGGCGACTTTGAAAAACTGTTTTTT
CASSQVGDFEKLFF
>.|TRBV7-2|TRBD2|TRBJ2-1
TGTGCCAGCAGCTTGGGACTAGCGGGGGCGTTCTTC
CASSLGLAGAFF
>.|TRBV6-1|.|TRBJ2-2
TGTGCCAGTGAAGGCAGGGGCGACACCGGGGAGCTGTTTTTT
CASEGRGDTGELFF
>few|TRBV29-1|.|TRBJ2-7
TGCAGCGCTTCTGGACAGTCCCCCTACGAGCAGTACTTC
CSASGQSPYEQYF
>.|TRBV6-5|TRBD1|TRBJ2-7
TGTGCCAGCAGCAGCCGGACAGGGTGGGTCGAGCAGTACTTC
CASSSRTGWVEQYF
>.|TRBV5-1|TRBD2|TRBJ2-1
TGCGCCAGCAGCCCCTCGGGAGGGAGCTCCTACAATGAGCAGTTCTTC
CASSPSGGSSYNEQFF
>.|TRBV5-1|TRBD2|TRBJ2-3
TGCGCCAGCAGCCCGGACGGAGGGGCGGGGGGGAGAGATACGCAGTATTTT
CASSPDGGAGGRDTQYF
>.|TRBV28|.|TRBJ1-6
TGTGCCAGCAGTTCCCGCCGCGGGCGGTCACCCCTCCACTTT
CASSSRRGRSPLHF
>.|TRBV5-1|TRBD1|TRBJ1-6
TGCGCCAGCAGCTTGGAGGTTGTGGGACAGGGGAATTCACCCCTCCACTTT
CASSLEVVGQGNSPLHF
>.|TRBV5-1|.|TRBJ1-4
TGCGCCAGCAGCTCCGGGACATCTACTAATGAAAAACTGTTTTTT
CASSSGTSTNEKLFF
>.|TRBV19|.|TRBJ1-1
TGTGCCAGCGGCCCCGGAGGAACTGAAGCTTTCTTT
CASGPGGTEAFF
>.|TRBV30|TRBD1|TRBJ1-6
TGTGCCTTGACAGGGAATAATTCACCCCTCCACTTT
CALTGNNSPLHF
>.|TRBV30|TRBD1|TRBJ1-2
TGTGCCTGTCCGGGACAGTCGGAAGGCTACACCTTC
CACPGQSEGYTF
>.|TRBV5-6|TRBD1|TRBJ2-7
TGTGCCAGCAGCTTCGGGACAGGGAGTATCTACGAGCAGTACTTC
CASSFGTGSIYEQYF
>few|TRBV7-9|.|TRBJ1-1
TGTGCCAGCAGCTTAGGAGGGAGGAAGAACACTGAAGCTTTCTTT
CASSLGGRKNTEAFF
>.|TRBV18|TRBD1|TRBJ1-6
TGTGCCAGCTCACCGACAGGGAGCGAATCACCCCTCCACTTT
CASSPTGSESPLHF
>few|TRBV5-1|.|TRBJ2-2
TGCGCCAGCAGCTTGGGAGGGGGCACCGGGGAGCTGTTTTTT
CASSLGGGTGELFF
>few|TRBV28|TRBD1|TRBJ1-1
TGTGCCAGCAGTTCCCCAACAGGGGGCCCGAACACTGAAGCTTTCTTT
CASSSPTGGPNTEAFF
>.|TRBV5-1|TRBD1|TRBJ1-2
TGCGCCAGCAGTGGGGACAGTTCAAGCCAACCCTATGGCTACACCTTC
CASSGDSSSQPYGYTF
>.|TRBV6-1|.|TRBJ1-2
TGTGCCAGCAGTGAATACAGGGCGGATGGCTACACCTTC
CASSEYRADGYTF
>.|TRBV19|TRBD1|TRBJ2-3
TGTGCCAGTAGTATGGGGACGACAGGGCCGGGAGATACGCAGTATTTT
CASSMGTTGPGDTQYF
>few|TRBV5-1|.|TRBJ1-2
TGCGCCAGCAGCTTGGCCTCGGGGGTAGAGGGCTACACCTTC
CASSLASGVEGYTF
>.|TRBV7-3|.|TRBJ2-7
TGTGCCAGCAGTCTCGAGGGATCCGAGCAGTACTTC
CASSLEGSEQYF
>.|TRBV7-9|.|TRBJ2-1
TGTGCCAGCAGCCCCATTCCCTCAAGTTTAGCGTTCTTC
CASSPIPSSLAFF